The table lists the clone carrying this TCR beta chain with a few counts. What it binds is unknown. This entry belongs to a study of spatial heterogeneity in lung cancer. TCRdb fed the 5' RACE reads into MiXCR, producing one record per CDR3 protein. The sample consists of more than 35,000 distinct CDR3 sequences, around 5% of them appearing once. V lost 2 bases and J lost 6; bases outside the gene matches: 12. This CDR3 spans 18 amino acids. Germline loops: CDR1 SGHNT, CDR2 YYREEE (reference sequence). Stated time point: sample taken at primary tumor resection. Study-level results: Tumor TCRs that were ubiquitous and expanded showed up in blood more at resection than follow-up.

The V and J genes are TRBV5-4 and TRBJ2-7; 15 bases align to TRBD2. The sample was PBMCs, taken at surgery. The receptor comes from a female donor with early-stage non-small cell lung cancer. The CDR3 region is CASSLYSGTSGGHGEQYF. CDR3 sequence (DNA): TGTGCCAGCAGCTTATACTCCGGGACTAGCGGGGGGCATGGCGAGCAGTACTTC. The variable domain in full, completed from reference TRBV5-4 and TRBJ2-7, reads ETGVTQSPTHLIKTRGQQVTLRCSSQSGHNTVSWYQQALGQGPQFIFQYYREEENGRGNFPPRFSGLQFPNYSSELNVNALELDDSALYLCASSLYSGTSGGHGEQYFGPGTRLTVT.